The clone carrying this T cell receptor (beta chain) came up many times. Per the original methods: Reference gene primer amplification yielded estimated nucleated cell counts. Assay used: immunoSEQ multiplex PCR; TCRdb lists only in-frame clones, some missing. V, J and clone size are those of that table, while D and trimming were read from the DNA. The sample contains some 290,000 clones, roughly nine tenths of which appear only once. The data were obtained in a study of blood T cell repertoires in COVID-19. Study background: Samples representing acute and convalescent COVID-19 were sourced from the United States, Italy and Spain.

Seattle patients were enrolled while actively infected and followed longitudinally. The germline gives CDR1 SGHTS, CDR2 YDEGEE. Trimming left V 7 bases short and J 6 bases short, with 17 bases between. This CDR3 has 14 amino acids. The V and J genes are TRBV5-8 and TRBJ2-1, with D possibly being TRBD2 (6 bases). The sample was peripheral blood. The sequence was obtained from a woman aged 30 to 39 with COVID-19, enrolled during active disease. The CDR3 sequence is CASVRGFGSNEQFF. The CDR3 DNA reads TGTGCCAGCGTCCGAGGATTCGGGAGCAATGAGCAGTTCTTC.